These 2 T cell receptor beta chains originate from one sample sequenced in a study of T cell repertoires in cytomegalovirus infection. TCRdb reprocessed the reads with MiXCR, giving one entry per CDR3 protein. The table shows approximately 500,000 distinct CDR3 sequences, with roughly 12% occurring only once. The sequenced sample consisted of PBMCs. These receptors were obtained from a human donor in good health (CMV status not recorded). Some clones in this sample may be carry-over from other donors' samples.

This clonotype was found many times. The chain is built from TRBV7-8 and TRBJ1-1, with D possibly matching TRBD1 (6 bases). Per germline, CDR1 SGHVS and CDR2 FQNEAQ. This CDR3 contains 14 residues. V shed 5 bases and J shed 5 bases, with 15 bases lying between them. CDR3 sequence: CASSPQARGTEAFF. In DNA, the CDR3 is TGTGCCAGCAGCCCCCAGGCCAGGGGTACTGAAGCTTTCTTT.

The chain is built from TRBV6-6 and TRBJ1-5; 12 bases agree with TRBD1. Germline V gene sequence: CDR1 MNHNY, CDR2 SVGAGI (reference sequence). The CDR3 sequence is 15 residues long. V was pared by 7 bases and J by 2 bases, with 3 bases of the junction left unmatched. The CDR3 protein is CASIGTGGGNQPQHF. CDR3 DNA: TGTGCCAGCATAGGGACAGGGGGCGGCAATCAGCCCCAGCATTTT.